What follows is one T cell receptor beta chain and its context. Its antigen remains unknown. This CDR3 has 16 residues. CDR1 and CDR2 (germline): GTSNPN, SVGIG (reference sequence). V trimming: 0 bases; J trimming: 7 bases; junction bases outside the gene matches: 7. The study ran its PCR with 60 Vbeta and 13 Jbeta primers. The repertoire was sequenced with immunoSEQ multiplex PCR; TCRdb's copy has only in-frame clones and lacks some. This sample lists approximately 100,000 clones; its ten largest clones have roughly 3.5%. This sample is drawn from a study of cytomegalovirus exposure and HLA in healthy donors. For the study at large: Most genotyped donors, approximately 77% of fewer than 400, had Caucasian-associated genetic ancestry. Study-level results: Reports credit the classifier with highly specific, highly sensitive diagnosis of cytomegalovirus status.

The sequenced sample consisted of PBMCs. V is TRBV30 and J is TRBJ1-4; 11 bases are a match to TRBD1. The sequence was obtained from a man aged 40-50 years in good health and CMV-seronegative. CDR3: CAWSVGDRGSREKLFF. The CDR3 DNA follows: TGTGCCTGGAGTGTAGGGGACAGGGGGTCTCGTGAAAAACTGTTTTTT.